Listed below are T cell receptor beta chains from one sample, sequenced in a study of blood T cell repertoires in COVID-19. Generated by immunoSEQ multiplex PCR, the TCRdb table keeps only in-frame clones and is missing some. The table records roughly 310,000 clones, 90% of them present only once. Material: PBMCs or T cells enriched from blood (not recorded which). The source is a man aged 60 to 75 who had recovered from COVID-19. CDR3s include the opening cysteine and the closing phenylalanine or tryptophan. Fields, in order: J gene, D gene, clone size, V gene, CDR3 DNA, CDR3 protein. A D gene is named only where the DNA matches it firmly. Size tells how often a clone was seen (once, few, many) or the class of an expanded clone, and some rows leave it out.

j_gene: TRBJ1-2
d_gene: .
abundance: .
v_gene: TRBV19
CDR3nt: TGTGCCAGTAGTATGTTGCCGGGAGCTAACTATGGCTACACCTTC
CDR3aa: CASSMLPGANYGYTF

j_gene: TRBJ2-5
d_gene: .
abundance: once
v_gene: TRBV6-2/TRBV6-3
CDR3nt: TGTGCCAGCAGTTGGTTGACACGGCGGGGAACCCAGTACTTC
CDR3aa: CASSWLTRRGTQYF

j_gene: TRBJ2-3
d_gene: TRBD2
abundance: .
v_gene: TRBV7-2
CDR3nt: TGTGCCAGCAGCTACGGGACTACCTCCGATACGCAGTATTTT
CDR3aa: CASSYGTTSDTQYF

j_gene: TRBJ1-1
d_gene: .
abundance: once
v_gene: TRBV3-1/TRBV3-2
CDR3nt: TGTGCCTGCCAGTCGAACACTGAAGCTTTCTTT
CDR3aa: CACQSNTEAFF

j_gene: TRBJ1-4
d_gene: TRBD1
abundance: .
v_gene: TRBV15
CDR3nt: TGTGCCACCAGCGACAGGGTCTCCCCCGAAAAACTGTTTTTT
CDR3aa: CATSDRVSPEKLFF

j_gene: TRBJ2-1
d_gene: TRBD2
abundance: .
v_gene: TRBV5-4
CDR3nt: TGTGCCAGCAGCTCCGATGGTGAGGCGGGAGCGGGCAATGAGCAGTTCTTC
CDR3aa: CASSSDGEAGAGNEQFF

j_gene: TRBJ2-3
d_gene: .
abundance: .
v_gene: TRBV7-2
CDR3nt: TGTGCCAGCAGCCCCACCCTAGCTCCAGATACGCAGTATTTT
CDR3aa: CASSPTLAPDTQYF

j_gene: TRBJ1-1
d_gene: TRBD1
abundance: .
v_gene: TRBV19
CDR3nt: TGTGCCAGTAGCCGGACAGGTACCCTCATGAACACTGAAGCTTTCTTT
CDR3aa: CASSRTGTLMNTEAFF

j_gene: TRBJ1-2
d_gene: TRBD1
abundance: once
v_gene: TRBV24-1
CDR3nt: TGTGCCACCAGTACCGGACAGGCCTATGGCTACACCTTC
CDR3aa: CATSTGQAYGYTF

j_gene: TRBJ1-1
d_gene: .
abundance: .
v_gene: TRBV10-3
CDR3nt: TGTGCCATCTCGGGGACAAAGAACACTGAAGCTTTCTTT
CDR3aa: CAISGTKNTEAFF

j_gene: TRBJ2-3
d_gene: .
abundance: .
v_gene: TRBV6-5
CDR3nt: TGTGCCAGCAGTTACGGGGGCGGGAGCACAGATACGCAGTATTTT
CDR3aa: CASSYGGGSTDTQYF

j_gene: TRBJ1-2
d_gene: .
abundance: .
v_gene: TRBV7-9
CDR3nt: TGTGCCAGCAGCCAGTCCCCTCAGGGTGGTGGCTACACCTTC
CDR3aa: CASSQSPQGGGYTF

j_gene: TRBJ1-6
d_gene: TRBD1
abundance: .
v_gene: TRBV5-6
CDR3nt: TGTGCCAGCAGCCGGACAGGAGAAAATTCACCCCTCCACTTT
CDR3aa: CASSRTGENSPLHF

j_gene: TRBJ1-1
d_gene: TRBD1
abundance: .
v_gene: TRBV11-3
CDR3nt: TGTGCCAGCAGCTTCCGGGACAGGGGAACTGAAGCTTTCTTT
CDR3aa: CASSFRDRGTEAFF

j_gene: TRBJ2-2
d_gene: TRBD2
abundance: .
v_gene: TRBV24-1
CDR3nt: TGTGCCACCAGTGCATCTATAATTCCGACCGCCGACCCTAGCGGGACTAACACCGGGGAGCTGTTTTTT
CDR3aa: CATSASIIPTADPSGTNTGELFF

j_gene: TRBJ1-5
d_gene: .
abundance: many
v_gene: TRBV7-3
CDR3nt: TGTGCCAGCAGCTTATTAGGGGATCAGCCCCAGCATTTT
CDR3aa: CASSLLGDQPQHF

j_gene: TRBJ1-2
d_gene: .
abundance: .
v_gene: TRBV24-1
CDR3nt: TGTGCCACCAGTGATCCCGACGGGCAGGGTGAGATAGGCTACACCTTC
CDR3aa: CATSDPDGQGEIGYTF

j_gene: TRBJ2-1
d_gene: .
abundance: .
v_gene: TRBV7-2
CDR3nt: TGTGCCAGCAGCTTATCAGGGGCGGGTGAGCAGTTCTTC
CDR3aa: CASSLSGAGEQFF

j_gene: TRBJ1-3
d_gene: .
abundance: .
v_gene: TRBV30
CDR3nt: TGTGCCTGGACAGGGCTCTCTGGAAACACCATATATTTT
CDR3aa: CAWTGLSGNTIYF

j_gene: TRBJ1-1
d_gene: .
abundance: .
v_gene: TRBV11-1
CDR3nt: TGTGCCAGCAGCCAGTCGGGGGGGACGGTCACTGAAGCTTTCTTT
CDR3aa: CASSQSGGTVTEAFF

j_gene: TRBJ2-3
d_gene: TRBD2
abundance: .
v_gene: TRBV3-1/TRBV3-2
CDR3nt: TGTGTCAGCAGCCCCGGGACTAGCGGGGTTAGCACAGATACGCAGTATTTT
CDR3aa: CVSSPGTSGVSTDTQYF

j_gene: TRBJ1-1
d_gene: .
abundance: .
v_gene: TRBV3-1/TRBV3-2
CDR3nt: TGTGCCAGCAGCCAGAGCACTGAAGCTTTCTTT
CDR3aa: CASSQSTEAFF

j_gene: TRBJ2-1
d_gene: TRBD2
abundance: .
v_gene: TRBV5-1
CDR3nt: TGCGCCAGCAGCTCCACTAGCGGGAGTTTCAATGAGCAGTTCTTC
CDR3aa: CASSSTSGSFNEQFF

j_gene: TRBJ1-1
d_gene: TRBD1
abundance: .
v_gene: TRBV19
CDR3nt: TGTGCCAGTAGTAGATCGACAGGGACCAACACTGAAGCTTTCTTT
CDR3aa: CASSRSTGTNTEAFF

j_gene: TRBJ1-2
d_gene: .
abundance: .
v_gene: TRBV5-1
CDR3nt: TGCGCCAGCAACCCATCGGGGGGGAACTATGGCTACACCTTC
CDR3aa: CASNPSGGNYGYTF

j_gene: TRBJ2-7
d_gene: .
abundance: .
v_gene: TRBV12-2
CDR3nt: TGTGCAAGTCGCTCGGGAGGGGCCCTTTACGAGCAGTACTTC
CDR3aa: CASRSGGALYEQYF